The 5 T cell receptor beta chains listed next were all sequenced from one sample in a study of blood T cell repertoires in COVID-19. This table comes from immunoSEQ multiplex PCR, and its TCRdb copy is limited to in-frame clones, with some not included. The sample contains under 100,000 clones, about 90% of which appear only once. What was sequenced was peripheral blood. All receptors derive from a man in his forties or fifties with active COVID-19.

The rearrangement joins TRBV24-1 to TRBJ1-4; possible D gene TRBD1, 6 bases. V gave up 3 bases and J gave up 3 bases, with 13 bases separating them. This CDR3 spans 16 amino acids. Looked up from germline, CDR1 is KGHDR and CDR2 is SFDVKD. The CDR3 is CATSDGQLGANEKLFF. CDR3 DNA: TGTGCCACCAGTGATGGACAGCTCGGCGCTAATGAAAAACTGTTTTTT.

The chain carries TRBV27 and TRBJ2-1; maybe TRBD2 (6 bases). V was pared by 3 bases and J by 7 bases, with 16 bases between. This CDR3 is built from 15 residues. The germline V gene encodes CDR1 MNHEY and CDR2 SMNVEV (reference sequence). The CDR3 DNA sequence: TGTGCCAGCAGTTTGACCCCAGATCGGGGGAATGAGCAGTTCTTC. Translated: CASSLTPDRGNEQFF.

This clone was picked up one time. V is TRBV5-6 and J is TRBJ2-7, with 9 bases aligning to TRBD2. V lost 3 bases and J lost 2; bases outside the gene matches: 6. The V gene's germline CDR1 is SGHDT and CDR2 YYEEEE. The CDR3 extends over 15 amino acids. In DNA form, the CDR3 reads TGTGCCAGCAGCTCAAGACTAGCGGTGACCTACGAGCAGTACTTC. Translating it yields CASSSRLAVTYEQYF.

V and J are TRBV7-9 and TRBJ2-3; 8 bases map to TRBD2. This CDR3 region has 15 residues. V was clipped by 4 bases and J by 3 bases; unmatched bases: 6. CDR1 SEHNR and CDR2 FQNEAQ come from the germline V gene (reference sequence). The CDR3: CASSWTAGETDTQYF. CDR3 nucleotides: TGTGCCAGCAGCTGGACAGCGGGAGAAACAGATACGCAGTATTTT.

The V gene is TRBV14, the J gene TRBJ1-2, with a possible D match to TRBD1 (6 bases). This CDR3 spans 14 amino acids. V was pared by 0 bases and J by 5 bases, with 10 bases between. Germline V gives CDR1 SGHDN, CDR2 FVKESK. CDR3 sequence (DNA): TGTGCCAGCAGCCAAGATTGGACAGAGTATGGCTACACCTTC. Translation gives CASSQDWTEYGYTF.